A selection of T cell receptor beta chains follows, all from one sample in a study of early T cells in non-severe SARS-CoV-2 infection. In TCRdb, the 5' RACE reads were re-called with MiXCR into one record per CDR3 protein. The sample carries approximately 60,000 distinct CDR3 sequences, roughly 12% recorded once. The sample consisted of whole blood. The receptors come from an adult who was a healthcare worker with PCR-confirmed SARS-CoV-2 infection or an uninfected control (not recorded which). The CDR3 runs from the conserved cysteine through the conserved F or W. Fields, in order: CDR3 protein, CDR3 DNA, CDR3 length, V gene, D gene, clone size, J gene. D genes are given only for firm matches. Rows give clone size only sometimes, using once, few, many, or a class for an expanded clone.

CASSDHRQGLVSSGANVLTF	TGTGCCAGCAGTGATCACCGACAGGGGCTCGTATCTTCTGGGGCCAACGTCCTGACTTTC	20	TRBV6-4	TRBD1	few	TRBJ2-6
CASGRRGVTNEKLFF	TGTGCCAGCGGGCGAAGGGGTGTAACTAATGAAAAACTGTTTTTT	15	TRBV6-2/TRBV6-3	.	.	TRBJ1-4
CSASPGQGNYGYTF	TGCAGTGCTTCCCCGGGACAGGGGAACTATGGCTACACCTTC	14	TRBV20-1	TRBD1	many	TRBJ1-2
CASSNGMASGRPHEQYF	TGTGCCAGCAGCAATGGGATGGCTAGCGGGAGGCCCCACGAGCAGTACTTC	17	TRBV21-1	.	few	TRBJ2-7
CASIDLDSDRYGYTF	TGTGCCAGCATTGACCTGGACAGCGACCGCTATGGCTACACCTTC	15	TRBV12-3/TRBV12-4	.	.	TRBJ1-2
CSARDLHRDYGYTF	TGCAGTGCTAGAGATCTCCACAGGGACTATGGCTACACCTTC	14	TRBV20-1	.	.	TRBJ1-2
CSVKTVTYEQYF	TGCAGCGTCAAGACAGTTACCTACGAGCAGTACTTC	12	TRBV29-1	.	many	TRBJ2-7
CASSWGRDSNQPQHF	TGTGCCAGCAGTTGGGGCAGGGATAGCAATCAGCCCCAGCATTTT	15	TRBV6-5	.	.	TRBJ1-5
CASSKAGLKPRVDSYEQYF	TGTGCCAGCAGCAAAGCGGGTTTGAAGCCAAGGGTGGATTCCTACGAGCAGTACTTC	19	TRBV21-1	.	few	TRBJ2-7
CASSKGTHDIFYGYTF	TGTGCCAGCAGCAAAGGGACACACGATATTTTTTATGGCTACACCTTC	16	TRBV21-1	.	few	TRBJ1-2
CATSDAHLGDTQYF	TGTGCCACCAGTGATGCTCACCTTGGGGATACGCAGTATTTT	14	TRBV24-1	.	many	TRBJ2-3
CASRRGFDSPLHF	TGTGCCAGCCGACGGGGGTTCGATTCACCCCTCCACTTT	13	TRBV7-2	.	many	TRBJ1-6
CAWEQPGIPGYEQYF	TGTGCCTGGGAGCAGCCCGGGATCCCCGGGTACGAGCAGTACTTC	15	TRBV30	.	many	TRBJ2-7
CASSVRGAGGTDTQYF	TGTGCCAGCAGCGTACGGGGAGCGGGAGGCACAGATACGCAGTATTTT	16	TRBV9	TRBD2	few	TRBJ2-3
CASSLASQETQYF	TGTGCCAGCAGTTTAGCCAGCCAAGAGACCCAGTACTTC	13	TRBV27	.	.	TRBJ2-5
CASSLGGSLVFGYTF	TGCGCCAGCAGCTTGGGAGGATCTTTAGTATTCGGCTACACCTTC	15	TRBV5-1	.	few	TRBJ1-2
CASSELQGGFLHF	TGTGCCAGCAGTGAATTACAGGGGGGTTTCCTCCACTTT	13	TRBV2	TRBD1	few	TRBJ1-6
CASSLPRGGRGANVLTF	TGTGCCAGCAGCCTTCCACGGGGAGGGCGTGGGGCCAACGTCCTGACTTTC	17	TRBV3-1	TRBD2	many	TRBJ2-6
CASSFPIRTDTQYF	TGTGCCAGCAGCTTCCCAATAAGGACAGATACGCAGTATTTT	14	TRBV7-8	.	.	TRBJ2-3
CASSNRVYQPQHF	TGTGCCAGCAGCAACCGGGTCTATCAGCCCCAGCATTTT	13	TRBV7-2	.	.	TRBJ1-5
CSAHRTSGGRDTQYF	TGCAGTGCCCATCGTACTAGCGGGGGAAGAGATACGCAGTATTTT	15	TRBV20-1	TRBD2	few	TRBJ2-3
CSAREGQRGYTF	TGCAGTGCTAGAGAGGGACAGCGGGGCTACACCTTC	12	TRBV20-1	TRBD1	.	TRBJ1-2
CSGGWRDTQYF	TGCAGCGGGGGGTGGAGGGATACGCAGTATTTT	11	TRBV29-1	.	many	TRBJ2-3
CASSAQEGLGTEAFF	TGTGCCAGCTCGGCCCAGGAGGGGTTGGGCACTGAAGCTTTCTTT	15	TRBV18	.	many	TRBJ1-1
CSAYSTAGGPLYEQYF	TGCAGCGCCTACTCCACAGCGGGAGGCCCCCTCTACGAGCAGTACTTC	16	TRBV29-1	TRBD2	.	TRBJ2-7
CASSLAGRGTGYTF	TGTGCCAGCAGCTTAGCAGGCAGGGGCACCGGCTACACCTTC	14	TRBV7-9	.	few	TRBJ1-2
CASSPPGQFYNEQFF	TGTGCCAGCAGCCCCCCGGGACAGTTCTACAATGAGCAGTTCTTC	15	TRBV7-9	TRBD1	many	TRBJ2-1
CSAGPPDTQYF	TGCAGCGCCGGCCCACCGGATACGCAGTATTTT	11	TRBV29-1	.	few	TRBJ2-3
CASSAQGTTEAFF	TGTGCCAGCAGCGCACAGGGTACGACTGAAGCTTTCTTT	13	TRBV9	.	.	TRBJ1-1
CASSLALPGPYEQYF	TGTGCCAGCAGCTTAGCGCTCCCAGGACCCTACGAGCAGTACTTC	15	TRBV7-9	.	many	TRBJ2-7
CASSLIGKAFF	TGTGCCAGCAGCTTGATAGGGAAAGCTTTCTTT	11	TRBV7-2	.	many	TRBJ1-1
CASSPPEQGWNTEAFF	TGTGCCAGCAGCCCGCCTGAGCAGGGGTGGAACACTGAAGCTTTCTTT	16	TRBV7-9	.	many	TRBJ1-1
CASSSGVGQTSEQYF	TGTGCCAGCAGCTCAGGGGTGGGACAGACCTCCGAGCAGTACTTC	15	TRBV7-6	TRBD1	many	TRBJ2-7
CASSFGQGAANEQFF	TGTGCCAGCAGTTTTGGACAGGGGGCGGCCAATGAGCAGTTCTTC	15	TRBV12-3/TRBV12-4	TRBD1	many	TRBJ2-1
CASSQARHEQFF	TGTGCCAGCAGCCAAGCCAGACATGAGCAGTTCTTC	12	TRBV14	.	many	TRBJ2-1
CASSLWGTSGSYEQYF	TGTGCCAGCAGTCTCTGGGGGACTAGCGGGAGTTACGAGCAGTACTTC	16	TRBV27	TRBD2	many	TRBJ2-7
CAWSLWAGRADTQYF	TGTGCCTGGAGTCTGTGGGCAGGGCGAGCAGATACGCAGTATTTT	15	TRBV30	.	few	TRBJ2-3
CASSLAGTVKITEAFF	TGCGCCAGCAGCTTGGCCGGGACAGTAAAAATCACTGAAGCTTTCTTT	16	TRBV5-1	TRBD1	many	TRBJ1-1
CASRPSGKLHQPQHF	TGTGCCAGCAGGCCGTCAGGGAAGCTCCATCAGCCCCAGCATTTT	15	TRBV6-5	.	.	TRBJ1-5
CASSSPPGVGVREQYF	TGTGCCAGCAGTTCCCCCCCCGGGGTAGGGGTTCGCGAGCAGTACTTC	16	TRBV28	.	many	TRBJ2-7
CASSLVVLGTRNSPLHF	TGTGCCAGCAGCCTGGTAGTACTCGGGACAAGAAATTCACCCCTCCACTTT	17	TRBV6-5	.	many	TRBJ1-6
CAIRLQGNTEAFF	TGTGCCATCAGATTACAGGGGAACACTGAAGCTTTCTTT	13	TRBV10-3	.	many	TRBJ1-1
CASSPELTGGWQYF	TGTGCCAGCAGTCCCGAACTAACAGGGGGCTGGCAGTATTTT	14	TRBV2	TRBD1	.	TRBJ2-3
CASSEPAGGRTEAFF	TGCGCCAGCAGTGAGCCCGCGGGGGGGCGGACTGAAGCTTTCTTT	15	TRBV10-2	.	few	TRBJ1-1
CATSRRPQEQFF	TGTGCCACCAGCAGAAGACCCCAGGAGCAGTTCTTC	12	TRBV15	.	many	TRBJ2-1
CASSPIWDLSTDTQYF	TGTGCCAGCTCACCAATTTGGGACCTTAGCACAGATACGCAGTATTTT	16	TRBV18	.	many	TRBJ2-3
CASSLTHYEQYF	TGTGCCAGCAGCCTCACACACTACGAGCAGTACTTC	12	TRBV11-2	.	many	TRBJ2-7